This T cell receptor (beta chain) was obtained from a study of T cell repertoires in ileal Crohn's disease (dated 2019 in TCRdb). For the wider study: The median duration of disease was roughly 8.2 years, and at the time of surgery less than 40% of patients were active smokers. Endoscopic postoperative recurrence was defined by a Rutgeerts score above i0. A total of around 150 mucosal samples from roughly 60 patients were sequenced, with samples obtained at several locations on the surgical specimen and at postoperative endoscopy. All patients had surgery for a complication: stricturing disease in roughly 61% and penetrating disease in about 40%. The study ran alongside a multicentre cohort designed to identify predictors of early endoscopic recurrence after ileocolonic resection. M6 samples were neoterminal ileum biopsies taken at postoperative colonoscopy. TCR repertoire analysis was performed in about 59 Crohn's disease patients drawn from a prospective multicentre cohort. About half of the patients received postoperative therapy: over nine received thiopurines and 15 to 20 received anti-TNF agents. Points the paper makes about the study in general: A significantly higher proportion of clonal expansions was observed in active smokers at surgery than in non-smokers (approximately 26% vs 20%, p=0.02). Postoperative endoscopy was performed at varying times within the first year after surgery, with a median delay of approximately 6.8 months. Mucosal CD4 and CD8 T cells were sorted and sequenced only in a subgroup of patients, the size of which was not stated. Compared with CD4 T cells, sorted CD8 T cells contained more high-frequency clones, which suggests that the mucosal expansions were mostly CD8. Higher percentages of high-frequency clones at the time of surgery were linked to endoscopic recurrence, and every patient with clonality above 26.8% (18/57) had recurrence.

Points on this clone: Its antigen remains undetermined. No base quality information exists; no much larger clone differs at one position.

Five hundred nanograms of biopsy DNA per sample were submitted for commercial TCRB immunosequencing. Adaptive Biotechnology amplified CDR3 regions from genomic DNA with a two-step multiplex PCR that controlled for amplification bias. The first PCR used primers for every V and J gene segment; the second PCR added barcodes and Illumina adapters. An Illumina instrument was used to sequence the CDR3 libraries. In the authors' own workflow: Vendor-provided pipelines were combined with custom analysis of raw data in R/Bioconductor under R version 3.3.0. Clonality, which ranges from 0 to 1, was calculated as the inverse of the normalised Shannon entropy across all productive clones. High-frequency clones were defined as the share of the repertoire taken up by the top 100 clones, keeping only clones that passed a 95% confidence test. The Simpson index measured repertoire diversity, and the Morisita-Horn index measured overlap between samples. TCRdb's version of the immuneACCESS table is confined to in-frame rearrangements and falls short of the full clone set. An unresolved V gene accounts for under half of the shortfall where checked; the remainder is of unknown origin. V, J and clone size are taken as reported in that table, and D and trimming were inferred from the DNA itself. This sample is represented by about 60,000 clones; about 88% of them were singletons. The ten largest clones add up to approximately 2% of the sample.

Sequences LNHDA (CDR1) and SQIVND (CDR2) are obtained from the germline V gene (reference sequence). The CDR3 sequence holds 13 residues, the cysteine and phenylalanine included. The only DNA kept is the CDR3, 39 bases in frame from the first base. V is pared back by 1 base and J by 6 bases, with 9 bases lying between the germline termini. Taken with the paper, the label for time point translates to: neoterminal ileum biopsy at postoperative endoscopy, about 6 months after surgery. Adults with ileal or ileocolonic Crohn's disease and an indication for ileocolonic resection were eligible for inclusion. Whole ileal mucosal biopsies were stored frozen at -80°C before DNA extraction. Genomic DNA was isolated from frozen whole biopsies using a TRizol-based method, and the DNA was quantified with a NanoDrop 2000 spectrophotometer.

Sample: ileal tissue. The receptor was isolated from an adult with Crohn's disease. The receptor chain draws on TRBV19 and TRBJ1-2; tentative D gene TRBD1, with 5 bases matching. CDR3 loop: CASSIGLQDGYTF. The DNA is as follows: TGTGCCAGTAGTATAGGTCTACAGGATGGCTACACCTTC.